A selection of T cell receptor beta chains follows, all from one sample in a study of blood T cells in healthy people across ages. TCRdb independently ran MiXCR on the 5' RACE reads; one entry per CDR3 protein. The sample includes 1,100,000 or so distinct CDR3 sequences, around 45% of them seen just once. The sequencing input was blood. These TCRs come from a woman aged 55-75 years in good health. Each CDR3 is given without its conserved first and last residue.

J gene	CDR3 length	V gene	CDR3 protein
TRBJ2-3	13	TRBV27	ASSLGGRPPDTQY
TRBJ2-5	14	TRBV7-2	AGRLGGTGAHNEQY
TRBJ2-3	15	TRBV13	ASSSTGGAGKTDTQY
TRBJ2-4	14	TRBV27	ASSPGGGLAKNIQY
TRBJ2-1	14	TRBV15	ATSRGGTGAYNEQF
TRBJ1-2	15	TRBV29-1	SVDAGPSGTGLYGCT
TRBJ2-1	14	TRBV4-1	ASSPSGERGYNEQF
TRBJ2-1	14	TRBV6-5	ASSYVAGRTGNEQF
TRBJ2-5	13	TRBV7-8	ASSLPGQGQETQY
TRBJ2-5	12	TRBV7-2	VSSSNRVQETQY
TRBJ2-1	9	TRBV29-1	SVRSGGQTF
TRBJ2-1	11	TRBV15	ATSRVYSNEQF
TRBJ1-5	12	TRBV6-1	ASLSTQINQPQH
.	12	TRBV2	ASSEPGTSYEQY
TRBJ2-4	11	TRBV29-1	SVEETPGDIQY
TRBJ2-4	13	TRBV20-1	SARDGGLAKNIQY
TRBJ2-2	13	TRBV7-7	ASSLGTTNTGELF
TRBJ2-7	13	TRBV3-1	ASSPGQAYSYEQY
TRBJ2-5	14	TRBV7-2	ASSLALLGLWETQY
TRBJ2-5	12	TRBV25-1	ASSELWGGETQY
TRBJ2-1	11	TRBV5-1	ASSLRPNSEQF
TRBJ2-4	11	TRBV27	ASSVGERGIQY
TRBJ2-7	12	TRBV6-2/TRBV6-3	ASSQWTSAYEQY
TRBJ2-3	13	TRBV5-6	ASSLGSGDTDTQY
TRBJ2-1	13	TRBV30	ACTPGLAVYNEQF
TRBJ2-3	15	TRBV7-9	ASSRGARDPPADTQY
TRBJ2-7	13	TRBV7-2	ASTPGGSGSYEQY
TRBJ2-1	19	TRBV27	ASSPKFSGLVSPNSYNEQF
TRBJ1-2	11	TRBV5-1	ASSLGGDYGYT
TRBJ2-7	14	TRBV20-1	SASKPDAGTYYEQY
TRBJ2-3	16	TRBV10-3	AISRTSGSGRVTDTQY
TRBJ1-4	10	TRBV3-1	ASSQDLGSLF
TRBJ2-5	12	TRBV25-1	ASSEYWGTNEQY
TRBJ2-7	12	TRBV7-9	ASSRDRVLYEQY
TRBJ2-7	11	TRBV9	ASSTIGVGEQY
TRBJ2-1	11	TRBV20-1	SAVSGSGNEQF
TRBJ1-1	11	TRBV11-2	ASSYQPGQGAF
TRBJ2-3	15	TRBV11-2	ASSSSGGAGRADTQY
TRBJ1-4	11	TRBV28	ASSWDNSEKLF
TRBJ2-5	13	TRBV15	ATSRDGTVQETQY
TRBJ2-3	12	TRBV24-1	ATSDRGRPDTQY
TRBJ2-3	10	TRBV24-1	ATGNLPDTQY
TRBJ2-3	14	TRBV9	ASSARLATSTETQY
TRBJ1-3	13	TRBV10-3	AISPGQGSENTIY
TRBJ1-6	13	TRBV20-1	SASDASSYNSPLH
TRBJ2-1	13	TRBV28	ASGAPGQGFNEQF
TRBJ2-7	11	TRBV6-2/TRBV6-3	ASSRQVLYEQY
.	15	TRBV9	ASSVDPTGGIYNEQY